These 6 T cell receptor beta chains were sequenced from one sample in a study of human T cells and chemical hapten exposure. TCRdb ran MiXCR on the RACE reads and lists one entry per CDR3 protein. The table includes about 120,000 distinct CDR3 sequences, 12% to 15% detected once. Described time point: patch test 1, 2 weeks after DPC sensitization. The treatment: therapeutic diphenylcyclopropenone sensitization with weekly scalp DPC. The sample was whole blood, taken in connection with sensitization to the hapten diphenylcyclopropenone (DPC). The receptors stem from a man aged 18 to 35 with alopecia areata. Some clones in this sample may be carry-over from other donors' samples.

The rearrangement links TRBV6-2 or TRBV6-3 to TRBJ2-6; D is undetermined. The ends were cut back, 5 bases at V and 5 bases at J, with 13 bases in the middle. The germline V gene has CDR1 MNHEY and CDR2 SVGEGT. The CDR3 is 15 residues long. CDR3 in DNA: TGTGCCAGCAGTCATGCCCACCCCAGGGCCAACGTCCTGACTTTC. Its protein is CASSHAHPRANVLTF.

This clonotype was seen ten or more times. The J gene is TRBJ1-5, the V gene TRBV3-1; TRBD1 matches at 10 bases. The ends lost 3 bases at V and 7 bases at J; junction bases unmatched: 6. The CDR3 totals 15 residues. CDR1 is LGHDT, CDR2 YNNKEL, per germline (reference sequence). The CDR3 DNA sequence: TGTGCCAGCAGCCAGGGGACAGGGGTACGACAGCCCCAGCATTTT. As protein: CASSQGTGVRQPQHF.

The chain uses TRBV28 and TRBJ2-1; D remains unclear. V gave up 6 bases and J gave up 5 bases, with 17 bases separating them. The CDR3 consists of 15 residues. Per the germline V gene, CDR1 is MDHEN and CDR2 is SYDVKM. As DNA, the CDR3 is TGTGCCAGCAGCTTACCCCCGGGTTTCCACAATGAGCAGTTCTTC. Translated, it gives CASSLPPGFHNEQFF.

This clonotype was detected only a few times. J is TRBJ1-3 and V is TRBV6-6; 9 bases are shared with TRBD1. Per germline, CDR1 MNHNY and CDR2 SVGAGI (reference sequence). Trimming took 5 bases from V and 2 from J; bases not matched to a gene: 1. The CDR3 loop spans 14 amino acids. Here the CDR3 reads CASSRTGAGNTIYF. CDR3 coding DNA: TGTGCCAGCAGTCGGACAGGGGCTGGAAACACCATATATTTT.

In this sample, this clonotype turned up a few times. This sequence joins TRBV27 and TRBJ1-4; D gene ambiguous. From germline, CDR1 is MNHEY and CDR2 SMNVEV (reference sequence). This CDR3 comprises 15 residues. Trimming removed 8 bases from V and 4 bases from J, with 17 bases in between. The CDR3 DNA follows: TGTGCCAGCGCTCAGATGAGGGCACTTAATGAAAAACTGTTTTTT. Translation gives CASAQMRALNEKLFF. The entire variable domain, with the rest obtained from reference TRBV27 and TRBJ1-4, is as follows: EAQVTQNPRYLITVTGKKLTVTCSQNMNHEYMSWYRQDPGLGLRQIYYSMNVEVTDKGDVPEGYKVSRKEKRNFPLILESPSPNQTSLYFCASAQMRALNEKLFFGSGTQLSVL.

This chain connects TRBV7-9 to TRBJ1-2; possible D gene TRBD1, 5 bases. Germline CDR1 SEHNR, CDR2 FQNEAQ (reference sequence). V was cut by 5 bases and J by 5 bases, with 15 bases left in between. The length of the CDR3 is 14 residues. CDR3 amino acids: CASSQGPGGYGYTF. The CDR3 DNA follows: TGTGCCAGCAGCCAGGGCCCCGGGGGATATGGCTACACCTTC.